The clone carrying this TCR beta chain was recorded many times. Antigen unknown. This entry belongs to a study of neurological immune-mediated disorders. Points from the study as a whole: None of the CDR3 amino acid sequences found in expanded clones was shared across subjects. This suggests that the TCR-beta repertoires were private in all groups.

The study built unsorted libraries from 2 million PBMCs kept at -80 C. The team produced cDNA through 5'RACE using 10-nucleotide random UMIs. In TCRdb, the 5' RACE reads were re-called with MiXCR into one record per CDR3 protein. The sample has about 20,000 distinct CDR3 sequences, roughly 2.6% seen once. Per germline, CDR1 SGHTA and CDR2 FQGTGA. Deletions cut 0 bases from V and 4 bases from J, with 9 bases between. The CDR3 is 14 residues long. The receptor comes from a woman younger than 35 with multiple sclerosis. V usage is TRBV7-3 and J usage is TRBJ1-1; D is uncertain. Sequencing used PBMCs. In nucleotides, the CDR3 is TGTGCCAGCAGCTTAACGCACGGGAGCACTGAAGCTTTCTTT. Translation: CASSLTHGSTEAFF. Variable domain in full (rest from reference TRBV7-3 and TRBJ1-1): GAGVSQTPSNKVTEKGKYVELRCDPISGHTALYWYRQSLGQGPEFLIYFQGTGAADDSGLPNDRFFAVRPEGSVSTLKIQRTERGDSAVYLCASSLTHGSTEAFFGQGTRLTVV.